The 27 T cell receptor beta chains presented below share a single source sample, sequenced in a study of blood T cell repertoires in COVID-19. Profiling relied on immunoSEQ multiplex PCR, and the TCRdb table lists in-frame clones only, not all of them. The data contain about 72,000 clones, 82% of them seen just once; the ten biggest clones take up approximately 18%. Sequences were obtained from peripheral blood. These receptors came from a human donor in a cohort sampled during active COVID-19.

Concerning this clone itself: The junction differs from germline at one of its ends, possibly a read error. This rearrangement joins TRBV7-7 to TRBJ2-1; TRBD2 matches 11 bases. This CDR3 contains 15 residues. CDR1 and CDR2 from the germline V gene are SSHAT and FNYEAQ (reference sequence). The CDR3, as DNA: TGTGCTAGCAGCCCGGGACTAGCGGAGTACAATGAGCAGTTCTTC. This translates into CASSPGLAEYNEQFF.

The J gene is TRBJ2-1, the V gene TRBV7-2; a possible D gene is TRBD2 (6 bases). CDR1 and CDR2 (germline): SGHTA, FQGNSA. Trimming stripped 5 bases from V and 0 bases from J, with 8 bases between. This CDR3 is 14 amino acids long. Written as DNA, the CDR3 is TGTGCCAGCAGCATGGACTACTCCTACAATGAGCAGTTCTTC. It codes for CASSMDYSYNEQFF.

The V gene is TRBV19, the J gene TRBJ1-5, with a tentative D call TRBD1 (5 bases). The CDR3 is made up of 16 amino acids. Germline V gene data show CDR1 as LNHDA and CDR2 as SQIVND (reference sequence). V lost 4 bases, J lost 0 bases, and 13 bases lay in between. DNA of the CDR3: TGTGCCAGTAGTAAACAGGACCTGTATAGCAATCAGCCCCAGCATTTT. Translation: CASSKQDLYSNQPQHF.

The J gene is TRBJ2-3, the V gene TRBV7-3; D is possibly TRBD2 (5 bases). The V gene lost 0 bases and the J gene lost 6 bases, with 10 bases spanning the gap. The CDR3 contains 14 residues. Germline assignment: CDR1 SGHTA and CDR2 FQGTGA. DNA for the CDR3: TGTGCCAGCAGCTTAACGTCTAGCCGGGATACGCAGTATTTT. Protein: CASSLTSSRDTQYF.

The chain joins TRBV7-9 to TRBJ2-1, with D possibly TRBD2 on 6 matching bases. CDR1 and CDR2 from the germline V gene are SEHNR and FQNEAQ (reference sequence). V lost 2 bases and J lost 0, with 11 bases in between. There are 16 residues in the CDR3. The CDR3 is CASSLLRGNSYNEQFF. The CDR3, as DNA: TGTGCCAGCAGCTTATTGCGGGGAAACTCCTACAATGAGCAGTTCTTC. Filled out from reference TRBV7-9 and TRBJ2-1, the complete variable domain reads DTGVSQNPRHKITKRGQNVTFRCDPISEHNRLYWYRQTLGQGPEFLTYFQNEAQLEKSRLLSDRFSAERPKGSFSTLEIQRTEQGDSAMYLCASSLLRGNSYNEQFFGPGTRLTVL.

V is TRBV7-3 and J is TRBJ2-1; TRBD1 matches at 12 bases. Germline V CDR1 and CDR2: SGHTA, FQGTGA. The CDR3 totals 14 residues. V lost 9 bases to trimming and J lost 8 bases; unmatched junction nucleotides: 8. CDR3 nucleotide sequence: TGTGCCAGAGCCCCGGGACAGGGGGCAGATGAGCAGTTCTTC. Residues: CARAPGQGADEQFF.

The chain uses TRBV20-1 and TRBJ2-2; 7 bases are shared with TRBD2. The CDR3 runs to 15 residues. CDR1 DFQATT and CDR2 SNEGSKA come from the germline V gene (reference sequence). J was trimmed by 4 bases and V by 3 bases; bases with no gene match: 8. The CDR3 DNA follows: TGCAGTGCTAGTGGAGCGGGGCCAGTCACCGGGGAGCTGTTTTTT. It specifies CSASGAGPVTGELFF.

In its sample, this clone was seen once. This chain connects TRBV6-5 to TRBJ1-2; 9 nucleotides agree with TRBD1. CDR3 size: 12 residues. The V and J ends lost 8 bases and 6 bases, in that order; junction bases with no gene match: 4. Germline-derived CDR1 and CDR2 are MNHEY and SVGAGI. CDR3 coding DNA: TGTGCCAGCGAGGGACAGGGTGATGGCTACACCTTC. Translating it yields CASEGQGDGYTF.

The chain employs TRBV10-3 and TRBJ2-7, with 12 bases identical to TRBD2. This CDR3 has 17 residues. V shed 2 bases, J shed 3 bases, and the junction held 8 bases outside the gene matches. Germline CDR1 reads ENHRY; CDR2 reads SYGVKD. CDR3 sequence (DNA): TGTGCCATCAGTGAGCCTGCACTAGCGGGGGGCATCTACGAGCAGTACTTC. It specifies CAISEPALAGGIYEQYF.

The chain carries TRBV27 and TRBJ1-6, with D maybe TRBD1 (6 bases). With 3 bases removed from V and 14 bases from J, the gap between germline ends came to 17 bases. Per the germline V gene, CDR1 is MNHEY and CDR2 is SMNVEV (reference sequence). This CDR3 region has 14 residues. CDR3 coding DNA: TGTGCCAGCAGTTTCCGCAGGGACACTGGGGCCCTCCACTTT. It is translated as CASSFRRDTGALHF.

The V gene is TRBV6-5, the J gene TRBJ2-5; possibly TRBD2 for D (6 bases). Trimming stripped 5 bases from V and 5 bases from J, with 12 bases between. This CDR3 is built from 13 residues. Per the germline V gene, CDR1 is MNHEY and CDR2 is SVGAGI. CDR3 bases: TGTGCCAGCAGTCGTGGGGGAGGTGAGACCCAGTACTTC. Amino acid sequence: CASSRGGGETQYF.

The V gene is TRBV27, the J gene TRBJ2-7; perhaps TRBD1 as D (6 bases). The germline V and J ends were trimmed by 5 bases and 4 bases, with 15 bases remaining between them. The V gene's germline CDR1 is MNHEY and CDR2 SMNVEV (reference sequence). This CDR3 spans 14 amino acids. The DNA of the CDR3 is TGTGCCAGCAGTCTCAAACCCCAGGGGTACGAGCAGTACTTC. Its translation: CASSLKPQGYEQYF.

V is TRBV5-1 and J is TRBJ1-5, with unresolved D. Trimming stripped 0 bases from V and 6 bases from J, with 7 bases between. Germline loops: CDR1 SGHRS, CDR2 YFSETQ. The CDR3 is made up of 13 amino acids. DNA of the CDR3: TGCGCCAGCAGCTTGGGATTCGGTCAGCCCCAGCATTTT. This codes for CASSLGFGQPQHF. Drawing the rest from reference TRBV5-1 and TRBJ1-5, the complete variable domain is KAGVTQTPRYLIKTRGQQVTLSCSPISGHRSVSWYQQTPGQGLQFLFEYFSETQRNKGNFPGRFSGRQFSNSRSEMNVSTLELGDSALYLCASSLGFGQPQHFGDGTRLSIL.

The chain combines TRBV11-2 with TRBJ1-3, with D unclear. Deletions cut 0 bases from V and 3 bases from J, with 6 bases between. The germline V gene encodes CDR1 SGHAT and CDR2 FQNNGV. This CDR3 is built from 14 residues. The CDR3 loop reads CASSLDRVGNTIYF. As DNA, the CDR3 is TGTGCCAGCAGCTTAGACCGGGTTGGAAACACCATATATTTT.

V usage is TRBV3-1 (or the pseudogene TRBV3-2) and J usage is TRBJ2-7, with unresolved D. Trimming stripped 3 bases from V and 0 bases from J, with 15 bases between. There are 16 residues in the CDR3. Germline lookup yields CDR1 LGHDT and CDR2 YNNKEL (reference sequence). CDR3 sequence (DNA): TGTGCCAGCAGCCAGACCCTAGGAAGTGGCTCCTACGAGCAGTACTTC. Translation: CASSQTLGSGSYEQYF.

The chain is built from TRBV5-6 and TRBJ1-1, with 7 bases aligning to TRBD1. Germline lookup yields CDR1 SGHDT and CDR2 YYEEEE. There are 14 residues in the CDR3. Trimming cost V 1 base and J 6 bases; bases outside gene matches: 6. The CDR3 loop is CASSLIRQGAEAFF. In nucleotides, the CDR3 is TGTGCCAGCAGCTTGATACGGCAGGGGGCTGAAGCTTTCTTT. The full variable domain, in which reference TRBV5-6 and TRBJ1-1 provide the parts outside the CDR3, is DAGVTQSPTHLIKTRGQQVTLRCSPKSGHDTVSWYQQALGQGPQFIFQYYEEEERQRGNFPDRFSGHQFPNYSSELNVNALLLGDSALYLCASSLIRQGAEAFFGQGTRLTVV.

CDR3 region: CASSQLQVDSPLHF. The CDR3 DNA reads as TGCGCCAGCAGCCAACTGCAGGTAGATTCACCCCTCCACTTT. V gene TRBV4-1 combines with J gene TRBJ1-6; no definite D call. Germline V gene sequence: CDR1 MGHRA, CDR2 YSYEKL. The CDR3 length is 14 residues. Trimming cost V 2 bases and J 8 bases, with 10 bases left between them.

This clone was seen a few times. V gene TRBV7-2 combines with J gene TRBJ1-5; TRBD1 matches at 10 bases. Germline trimming cut 5 bases from V and 7 bases from J; bases unmatched to any gene: 8. Germline V gives CDR1 SGHTA, CDR2 FQGNSA. There are 15 residues in the CDR3. The CDR3 reads CASSHDRGREQPQHF. The CDR3 nucleotides are TGTGCCAGCAGCCATGACAGGGGGCGCGAACAGCCCCAGCATTTT.

In its sample, this clone was seen once. This rearrangement joins TRBV4-1 to TRBJ1-4; the D is unclear. The V end lost 0 bases, the J end lost 11 bases, and 31 bases lay between the germline ends. CDR1 is MGHRA, CDR2 YSYEKL, per germline. This CDR3 region has 20 residues. The CDR3 DNA reads TGCGCCAGCAGCCAAGATGGTTTAAGAGGATACTCGAGCCCGAATGGGAAACTGTTTTTT. Translating it yields CASSQDGLRGYSSPNGKLFF.

V usage is TRBV6-1 and J usage is TRBJ1-1; D possibly corresponds to TRBD1 (6 bases). This CDR3 spans 16 amino acids. Germline-derived CDR1 and CDR2 are MNHNS and SASEGT. V gave up 4 bases and J gave up 4 bases, with 19 bases separating them. CDR3 DNA: TGTGCCAGCAGTGTACGGGCAAGGGGGACGAGCACTGAAGCTTTCTTT. It yields the protein CASSVRARGTSTEAFF.

This clone was seen once. The J gene is TRBJ2-3, the V gene TRBV24-1; no clear D gene. CDR1 and CDR2 (germline): KGHDR, SFDVKD. Trimming took off 2 bases at V and 1 base at J, with 12 bases between the two ends. The CDR3 totals 16 residues. The DNA for the CDR3 is TGTGCCACCAGTGATTCCGGGTCTAAAGGCACAGATACGCAGTATTTT. It codes for CATSDSGSKGTDTQYF.

J is TRBJ1-5 and V is TRBV18, with TRBD1 matching over 12 bases. V dropped 5 bases and J dropped 6; count of bases not matched to a gene: 8. CDR1 is KGHSH and CDR2 is LQKENI in the germline V gene. The CDR3 is 16 residues long. The CDR3 protein is CASSSTGQGALQPQHF. CDR3 nucleotides: TGTGCCAGCTCATCGACGGGACAGGGGGCCCTTCAGCCCCAGCATTTT.

The J gene is TRBJ2-6, the V gene TRBV18, with 7 bases aligning to TRBD1. Germline V gene sequence: CDR1 KGHSH, CDR2 LQKENI. CDR3 length: 20 residues. The V and J ends lost 4 bases and 0 bases, in that order; junction bases with no gene match: 15. The CDR3 coding sequence is TGTGCCAGCTCACGGACGGCGCCAGGGACAGTAAACTCTGGGGCCAACGTCCTGACTTTC. Its translation: CASSRTAPGTVNSGANVLTF.

The chain uses TRBV27 and TRBJ1-2; 9 bases map to TRBD1. With 5 bases clipped from V and 8 bases from J, the junction kept 9 bases outside the gene matches. CDR1 and CDR2 from the germline V gene are MNHEY and SMNVEV (reference sequence). The CDR3 is made up of 14 amino acids. The CDR3 bases are TGTGCCAGCAGTCGAACACAGGGGGCTGGAGGCTACACCTTC. Protein product: CASSRTQGAGGYTF.

The V and J genes are TRBV5-1 and TRBJ1-2, with TRBD1 identical over 8 bases. V lost 4 bases and J lost 4; bases outside the gene matches: 6. This CDR3 comprises 14 residues. CDR1 is SGHRS and CDR2 is YFSETQ in the germline V gene. The CDR3 loop reads CASSRGQDSYGYTF. The CDR3, as DNA: TGCGCCAGCAGCCGGGGACAGGACAGCTATGGCTACACCTTC.

The chain links TRBV15 to TRBJ1-1; 10 bases fit TRBD1. Germline V gene data show CDR1 as LNHNV and CDR2 as YYDKDF (reference sequence). The CDR3 runs 16 residues. With 4 bases clipped from V and 1 base from J, the junction kept 6 bases outside the gene matches. The CDR3 reads CATSKGTGAGNTEAFF. CDR3 DNA: TGTGCCACCAGCAAAGGGACAGGGGCCGGGAACACTGAAGCTTTCTTT. Combining the CDR3 with reference TRBV15 and TRBJ1-1 gives the whole variable domain DAMVIQNPRYQVTQFGKPVTLSCSQTLNHNVMYWYQQKSSQAPKLLFHYYDKDFNNEADTPDNFQSRRPNTSFCFLDIRSPGLGDTAMYLCATSKGTGAGNTEAFFGQGTRLTVV.

The chain links TRBV7-3 to TRBJ2-5; D call uncertain. Trimming stripped 1 base from V and 0 bases from J, with 3 bases between. This CDR3 comprises 13 residues. Germline V gene data show CDR1 as SGHTA and CDR2 as FQGTGA. CDR3 residues: CASSLRHQETQYF. CDR3 bases: TGTGCCAGCAGCTTAAGGCACCAAGAGACCCAGTACTTC.